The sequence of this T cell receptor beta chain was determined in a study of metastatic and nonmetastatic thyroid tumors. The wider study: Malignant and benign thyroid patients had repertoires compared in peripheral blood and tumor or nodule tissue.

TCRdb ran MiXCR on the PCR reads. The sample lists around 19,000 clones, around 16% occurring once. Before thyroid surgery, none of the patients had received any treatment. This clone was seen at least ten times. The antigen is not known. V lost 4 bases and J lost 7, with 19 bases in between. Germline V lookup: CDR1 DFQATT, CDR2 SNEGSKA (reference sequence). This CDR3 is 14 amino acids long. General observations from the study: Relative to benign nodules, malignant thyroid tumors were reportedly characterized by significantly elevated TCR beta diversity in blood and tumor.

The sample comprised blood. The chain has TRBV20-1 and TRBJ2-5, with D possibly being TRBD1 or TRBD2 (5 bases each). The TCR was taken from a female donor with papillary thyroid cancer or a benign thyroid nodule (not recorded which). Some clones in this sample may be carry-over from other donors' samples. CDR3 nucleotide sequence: TGCAGTGCTACAGACAGAGGGACGAGGGGGACCCAGTACTTC. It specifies CSATDRGTRGTQYF.